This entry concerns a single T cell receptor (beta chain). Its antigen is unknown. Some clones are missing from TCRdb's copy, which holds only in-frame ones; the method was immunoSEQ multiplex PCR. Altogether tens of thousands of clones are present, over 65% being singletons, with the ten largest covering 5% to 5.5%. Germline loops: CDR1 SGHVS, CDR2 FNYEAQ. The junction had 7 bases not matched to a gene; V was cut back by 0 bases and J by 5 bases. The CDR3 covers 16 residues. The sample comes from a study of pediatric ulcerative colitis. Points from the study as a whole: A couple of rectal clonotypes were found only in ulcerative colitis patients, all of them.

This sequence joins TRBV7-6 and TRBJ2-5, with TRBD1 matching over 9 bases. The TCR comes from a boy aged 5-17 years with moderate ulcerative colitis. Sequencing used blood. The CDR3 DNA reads TGTGCCAGCAGCTTAGCGCTCCGGGACAGGGCTGAGACCCAGTACTTC. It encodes CASSLALRDRAETQYF.